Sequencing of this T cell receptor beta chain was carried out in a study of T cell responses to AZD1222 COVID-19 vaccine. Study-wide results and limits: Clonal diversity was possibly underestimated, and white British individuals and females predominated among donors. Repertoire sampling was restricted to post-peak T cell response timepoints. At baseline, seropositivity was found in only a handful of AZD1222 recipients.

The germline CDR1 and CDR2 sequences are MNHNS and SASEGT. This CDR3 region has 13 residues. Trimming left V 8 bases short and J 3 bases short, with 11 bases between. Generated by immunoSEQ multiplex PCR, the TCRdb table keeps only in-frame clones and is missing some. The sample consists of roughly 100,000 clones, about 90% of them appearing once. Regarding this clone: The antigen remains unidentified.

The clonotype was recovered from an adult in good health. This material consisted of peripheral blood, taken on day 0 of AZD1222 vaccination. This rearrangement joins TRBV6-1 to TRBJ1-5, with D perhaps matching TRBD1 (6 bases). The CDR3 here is CASLRTVNQPQHF. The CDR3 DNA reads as TGTGCCAGCTTACGGACAGTCAATCAGCCCCAGCATTTT.